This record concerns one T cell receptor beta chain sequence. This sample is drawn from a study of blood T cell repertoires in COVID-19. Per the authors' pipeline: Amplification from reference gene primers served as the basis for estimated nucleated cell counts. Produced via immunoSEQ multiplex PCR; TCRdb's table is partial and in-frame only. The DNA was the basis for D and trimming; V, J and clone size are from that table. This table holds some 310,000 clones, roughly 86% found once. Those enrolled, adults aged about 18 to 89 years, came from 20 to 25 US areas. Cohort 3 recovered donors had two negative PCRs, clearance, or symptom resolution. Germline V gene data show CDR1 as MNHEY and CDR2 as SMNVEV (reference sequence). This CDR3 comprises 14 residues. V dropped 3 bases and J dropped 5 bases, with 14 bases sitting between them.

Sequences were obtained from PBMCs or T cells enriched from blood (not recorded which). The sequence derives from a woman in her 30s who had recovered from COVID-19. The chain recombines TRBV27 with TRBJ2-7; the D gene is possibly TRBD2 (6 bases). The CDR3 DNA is TGTGCCAGCAGTTTTCCGGGACTCCCGGACGAGCAGTACTTC. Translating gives CASSFPGLPDEQYF.